This T cell receptor beta chain was retrieved from a study of radiotherapy plus CTLA-4 blockade in lung cancer. The overall study: Of the patients, 15% to 20% showed objective responses and about 30% attained disease control.

Sequencing used immunoSEQ multiplex PCR; TCRdb keeps in-frame clones, though not all of them. Of about 98,000 clones in the sample, approximately 78% were seen once. The TCR sequence derives from a human donor with non-small cell lung cancer who had a partial response to radiotherapy plus ipilimumab. This material consisted of peripheral blood, taken from a patient treated with radiotherapy plus ipilimumab.

The CDR3 region is CASSHRGRGTEAFF. The CDR3 DNA reads TGTGCCAGCAGCCACAGGGGGCGCGGCACTGAAGCTTTCTTT. This sequence joins TRBV14 and TRBJ1-1; 8 nucleotides line up with TRBD1. Per the germline V gene, CDR1 is SGHDN and CDR2 is FVKESK. The V segment lost 3 bases and the J segment 4 bases; nucleotides outside the gene matches: 4. The CDR3 runs 14 residues.